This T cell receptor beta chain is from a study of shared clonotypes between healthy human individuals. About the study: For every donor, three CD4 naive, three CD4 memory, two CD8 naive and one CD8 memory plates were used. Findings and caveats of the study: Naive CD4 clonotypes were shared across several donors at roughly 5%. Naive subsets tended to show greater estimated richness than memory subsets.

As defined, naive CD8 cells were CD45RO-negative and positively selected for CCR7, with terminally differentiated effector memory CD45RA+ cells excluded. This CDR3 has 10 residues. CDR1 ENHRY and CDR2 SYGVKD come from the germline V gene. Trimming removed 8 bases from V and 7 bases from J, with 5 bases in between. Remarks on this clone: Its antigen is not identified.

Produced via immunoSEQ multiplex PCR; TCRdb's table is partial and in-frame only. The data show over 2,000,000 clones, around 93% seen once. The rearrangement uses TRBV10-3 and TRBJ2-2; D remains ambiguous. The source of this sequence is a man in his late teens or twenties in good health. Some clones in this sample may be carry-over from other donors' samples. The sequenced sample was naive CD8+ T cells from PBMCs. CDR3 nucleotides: TGTGCCATCGGCAACGGGGAGCTGTTTTTT. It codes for CAIGNGELFF.